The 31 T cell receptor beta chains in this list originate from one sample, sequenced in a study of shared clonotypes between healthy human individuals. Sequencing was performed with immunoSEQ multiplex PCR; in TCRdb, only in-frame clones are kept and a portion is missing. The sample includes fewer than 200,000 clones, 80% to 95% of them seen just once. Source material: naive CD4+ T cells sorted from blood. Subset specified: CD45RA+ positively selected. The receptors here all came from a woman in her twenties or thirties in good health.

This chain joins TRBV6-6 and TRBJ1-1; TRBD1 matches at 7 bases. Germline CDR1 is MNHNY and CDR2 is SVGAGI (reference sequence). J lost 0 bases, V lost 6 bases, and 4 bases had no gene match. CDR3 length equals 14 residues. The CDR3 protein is CASRPDRVNTEAFF. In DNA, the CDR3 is TGTGCCAGCAGACCCGACAGGGTGAACACTGAAGCTTTCTTT.

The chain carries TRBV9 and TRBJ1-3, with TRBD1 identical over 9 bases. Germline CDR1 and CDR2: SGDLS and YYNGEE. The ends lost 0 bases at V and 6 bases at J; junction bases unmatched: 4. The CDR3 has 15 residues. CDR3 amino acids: CASSVGTGAINTIYF. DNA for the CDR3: TGTGCCAGCAGCGTAGGGACAGGGGCAATAAACACCATATATTTT.

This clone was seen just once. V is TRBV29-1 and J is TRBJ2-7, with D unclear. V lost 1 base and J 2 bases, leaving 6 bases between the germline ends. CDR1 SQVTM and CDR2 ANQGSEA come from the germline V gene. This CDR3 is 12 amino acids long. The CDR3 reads CSVEGQAYEQYF. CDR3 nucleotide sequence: TGCAGCGTTGAAGGCCAGGCCTACGAGCAGTACTTC.

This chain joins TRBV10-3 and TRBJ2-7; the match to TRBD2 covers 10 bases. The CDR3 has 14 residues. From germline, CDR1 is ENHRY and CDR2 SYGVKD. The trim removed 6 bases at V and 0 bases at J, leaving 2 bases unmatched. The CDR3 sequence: CAIRSSGSSYEQYF. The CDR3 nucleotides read TGTGCCATCAGATCTAGCGGGAGCTCCTACGAGCAGTACTTC.

The CDR3 reads CASSLAGQGYYEQYF. The CDR3 DNA reads TGTGCCAGCAGCTTAGCGGGACAGGGTTACTACGAGCAGTACTTC. The chain uses TRBV7-2 and TRBJ2-7; 9 bases align to TRBD1. Trimming cost V 0 bases and J 3 bases; bases outside gene matches: 3. Germline V gene data show CDR1 as SGHTA and CDR2 as FQGNSA. The CDR3 is 15 amino acids.

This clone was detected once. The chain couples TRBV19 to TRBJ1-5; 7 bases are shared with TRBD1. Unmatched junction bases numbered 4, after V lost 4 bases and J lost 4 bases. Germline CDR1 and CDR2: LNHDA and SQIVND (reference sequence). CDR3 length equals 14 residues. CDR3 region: CASSKTGDNQPQHF. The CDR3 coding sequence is TGTGCCAGTAGTAAAACAGGGGATAATCAGCCCCAGCATTTT.

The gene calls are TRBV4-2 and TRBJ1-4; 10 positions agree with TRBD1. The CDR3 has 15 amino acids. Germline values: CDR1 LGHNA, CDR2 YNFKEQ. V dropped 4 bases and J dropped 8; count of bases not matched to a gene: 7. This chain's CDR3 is CASSPRTGGEEKLFF. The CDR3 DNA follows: TGTGCCAGCAGCCCCAGGACAGGGGGAGAGGAAAAACTGTTTTTT.

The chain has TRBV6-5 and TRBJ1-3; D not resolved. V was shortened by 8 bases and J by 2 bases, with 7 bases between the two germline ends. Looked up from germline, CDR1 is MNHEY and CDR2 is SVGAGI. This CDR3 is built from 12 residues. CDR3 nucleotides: TGTGCCAGCTCAGAACCTGGAAACACCATATATTTT. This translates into CASSEPGNTIYF.

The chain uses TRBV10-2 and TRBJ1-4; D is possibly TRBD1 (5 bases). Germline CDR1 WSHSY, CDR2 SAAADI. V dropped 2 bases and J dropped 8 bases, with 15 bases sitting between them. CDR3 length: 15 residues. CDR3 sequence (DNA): TGCGCCAGCAGTGAGGGGGCCAGTTTGGGGGAAAAACTGTTTTTT. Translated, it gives CASSEGASLGEKLFF.

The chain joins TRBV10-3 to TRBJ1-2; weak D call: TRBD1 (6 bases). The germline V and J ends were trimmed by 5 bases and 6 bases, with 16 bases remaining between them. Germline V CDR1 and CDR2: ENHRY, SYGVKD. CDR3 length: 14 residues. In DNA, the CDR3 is TGTGCCATCAGTTTTTCGGAGGGGGGCGATGGCTACACCTTC. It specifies CAISFSEGGDGYTF.

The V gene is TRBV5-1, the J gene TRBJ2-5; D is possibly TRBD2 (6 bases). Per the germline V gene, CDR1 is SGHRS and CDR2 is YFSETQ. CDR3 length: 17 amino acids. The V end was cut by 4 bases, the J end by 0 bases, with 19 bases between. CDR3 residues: CASSHVTGGDYQETQYF. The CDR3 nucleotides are TGCGCCAGCAGCCACGTAACAGGAGGGGACTACCAAGAGACCCAGTACTTC.

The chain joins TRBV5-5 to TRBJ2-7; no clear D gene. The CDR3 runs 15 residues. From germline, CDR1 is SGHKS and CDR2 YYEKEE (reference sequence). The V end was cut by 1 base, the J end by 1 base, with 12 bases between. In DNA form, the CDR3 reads TGTGCCAGCAGCTTGATATCATTTAGTTCCTACGAGCAGTACTTC. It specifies CASSLISFSSYEQYF.

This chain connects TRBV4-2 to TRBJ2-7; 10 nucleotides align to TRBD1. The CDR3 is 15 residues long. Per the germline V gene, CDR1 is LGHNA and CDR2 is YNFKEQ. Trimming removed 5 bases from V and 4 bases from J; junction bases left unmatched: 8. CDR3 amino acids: CASSSSGTGAYEQYF. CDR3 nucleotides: TGTGCCAGCAGCTCGTCCGGGACAGGGGCGTACGAGCAGTACTTC.

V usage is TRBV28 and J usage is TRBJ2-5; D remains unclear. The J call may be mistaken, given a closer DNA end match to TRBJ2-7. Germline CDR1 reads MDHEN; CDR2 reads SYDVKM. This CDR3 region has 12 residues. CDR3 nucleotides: TGTGCCAGCAGTTTTCCCGCCTACGAGCAGTACTTC. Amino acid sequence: CASSFPAYEQYF.

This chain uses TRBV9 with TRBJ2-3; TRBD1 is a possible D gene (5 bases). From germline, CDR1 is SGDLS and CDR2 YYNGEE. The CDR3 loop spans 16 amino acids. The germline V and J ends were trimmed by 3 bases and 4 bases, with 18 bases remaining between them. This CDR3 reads CASSDRRTSSSDTQYF. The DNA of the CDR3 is TGTGCCAGCAGCGATCGCAGGACAAGTAGCTCAGATACGCAGTATTTT.

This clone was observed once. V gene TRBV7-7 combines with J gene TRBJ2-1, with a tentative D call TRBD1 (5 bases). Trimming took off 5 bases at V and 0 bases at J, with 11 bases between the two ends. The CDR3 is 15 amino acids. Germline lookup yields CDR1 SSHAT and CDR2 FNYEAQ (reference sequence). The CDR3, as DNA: TGTGCCAGCAGCGACAATAGGGGCTCCTACAATGAGCAGTTCTTC. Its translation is CASSDNRGSYNEQFF.

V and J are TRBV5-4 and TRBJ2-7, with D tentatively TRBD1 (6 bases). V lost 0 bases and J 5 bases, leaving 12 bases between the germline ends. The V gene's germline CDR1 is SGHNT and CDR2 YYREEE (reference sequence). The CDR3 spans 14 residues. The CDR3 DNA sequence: TGTGCCAGCAGCTTGGATCCTGGGGGCGACGAGCAGTACTTC. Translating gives CASSLDPGGDEQYF.

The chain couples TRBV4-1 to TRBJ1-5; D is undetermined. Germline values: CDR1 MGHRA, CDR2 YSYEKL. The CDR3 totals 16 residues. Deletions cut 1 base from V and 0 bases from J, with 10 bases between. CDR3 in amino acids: CASSQVPDYSNQPQHF. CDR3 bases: TGCGCCAGCAGCCAAGTTCCGGATTATAGCAATCAGCCCCAGCATTTT.

The DNA for the CDR3 is TGTGCCAGCAGTTCCCCTACCCGCCGAGACTACGAGCAGTACTTC. Its translation is CASSSPTRRDYEQYF. The chain carries TRBV27 and TRBJ2-5; D gene ambiguous. Near its end, the DNA agrees better with TRBJ2-7, so the J call may be wrong. The germline gives CDR1 MNHEY, CDR2 SMNVEV (reference sequence). The CDR3 sequence is 15 residues long.

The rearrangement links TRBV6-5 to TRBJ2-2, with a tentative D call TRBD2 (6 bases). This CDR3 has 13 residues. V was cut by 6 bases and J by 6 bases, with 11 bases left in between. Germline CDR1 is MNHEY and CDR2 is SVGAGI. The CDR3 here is CASRDRGSGELFF. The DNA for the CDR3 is TGTGCCAGCAGGGATCGGGGGTCCGGGGAGCTGTTTTTT.

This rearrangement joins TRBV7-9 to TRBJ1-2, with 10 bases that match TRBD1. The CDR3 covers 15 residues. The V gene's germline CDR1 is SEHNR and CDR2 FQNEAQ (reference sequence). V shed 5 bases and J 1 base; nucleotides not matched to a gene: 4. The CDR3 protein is CASSQGTGVNYGYTF. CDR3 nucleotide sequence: TGTGCCAGCAGCCAGGGGACAGGGGTTAACTATGGCTACACCTTC.

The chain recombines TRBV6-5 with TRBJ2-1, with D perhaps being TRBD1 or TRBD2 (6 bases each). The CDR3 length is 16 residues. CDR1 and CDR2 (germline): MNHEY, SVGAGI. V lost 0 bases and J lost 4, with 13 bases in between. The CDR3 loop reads CASSYSNTGRYNEQFF. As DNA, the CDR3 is TGTGCCAGCAGTTACTCGAATACAGGGAGGTACAATGAGCAGTTCTTC.

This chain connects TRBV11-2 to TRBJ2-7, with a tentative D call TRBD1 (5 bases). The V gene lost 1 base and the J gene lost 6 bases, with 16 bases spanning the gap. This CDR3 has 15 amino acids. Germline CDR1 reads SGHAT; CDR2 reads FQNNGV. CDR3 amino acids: CASSLGRGSLGEQYF. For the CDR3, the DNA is TGTGCCAGCAGCTTAGGTAGGGGATCGTTGGGCGAGCAGTACTTC. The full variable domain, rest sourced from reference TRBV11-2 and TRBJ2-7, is EAGVAQSPRYKIIEKRQSVAFWCNPISGHATLYWYQQILGQGPKLLIQFQNNGVVDDSQLPKDRFSAERLKGVDSTLKIQPAKLEDSAVYLCASSLGRGSLGEQYFGPGTRLTVT.

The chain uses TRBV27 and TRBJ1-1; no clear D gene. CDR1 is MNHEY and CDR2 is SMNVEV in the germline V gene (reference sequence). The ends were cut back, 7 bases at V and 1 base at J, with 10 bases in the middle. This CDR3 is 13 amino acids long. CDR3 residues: CASTRSRNTEAFF. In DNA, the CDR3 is TGTGCCAGCACCCGGTCCCGGAACACTGAAGCTTTCTTT.

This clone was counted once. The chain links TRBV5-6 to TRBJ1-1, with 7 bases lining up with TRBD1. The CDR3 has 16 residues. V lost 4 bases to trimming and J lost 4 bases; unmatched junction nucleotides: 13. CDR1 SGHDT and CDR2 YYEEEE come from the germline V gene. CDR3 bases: TGTGCCAGCAGCCATCTCCCAACAGGGGCGGGCACTGAAGCTTTCTTT. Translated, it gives CASSHLPTGAGTEAFF.

The CDR3 region is CASRKTEAQPQHF. DNA of the CDR3: TGTGCCAGCAGAAAGACAGAGGCTCAGCCCCAGCATTTT. The V call is TRBV2, the J call TRBJ1-5; weak D call: TRBD1 (5 bases). Germline V gives CDR1 SNHLY, CDR2 FYNNEI. The CDR3 runs to 13 residues. Trimming took off 6 bases at V and 6 bases at J, with 12 bases between the two ends. Full variable domain (outside the CDR3, taken from reference TRBV2 and TRBJ1-5): EPEVTQTPSHQVTQMGQEVILRCVPISNHLYFYWYRQILGQKVEFLVSFYNNEISEKSEIFDDQFSVERPDGSNFTLKIRSTKLEDSAMYFCASRKTEAQPQHFGDGTRLSIL.

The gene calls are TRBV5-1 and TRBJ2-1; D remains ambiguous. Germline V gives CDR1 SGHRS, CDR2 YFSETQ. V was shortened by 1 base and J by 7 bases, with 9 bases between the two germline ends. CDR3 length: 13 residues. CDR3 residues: CASSLTTLNEQFF. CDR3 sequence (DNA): TGCGCCAGCAGCTTGACCACCTTAAATGAGCAGTTCTTC. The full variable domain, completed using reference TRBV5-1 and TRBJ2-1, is KAGVTQTPRYLIKTRGQQVTLSCSPISGHRSVSWYQQTPGQGLQFLFEYFSETQRNKGNFPGRFSGRQFSNSRSEMNVSTLELGDSALYLCASSLTTLNEQFFGPGTRLTVL.

The CDR3 reads CASMAGFENGKLFF. In nucleotides, the CDR3 is TGTGCCAGTATGGCGGGTTTCGAGAACGGGAAACTGTTTTTT. The chain uses TRBV19 and TRBJ1-4; D is unclear. Germline CDR1 is LNHDA and CDR2 is SQIVND (reference sequence). The CDR3 sequence is 14 residues long. Trimming shortened V by 7 bases and J by 11 bases, and 20 bases separated the two germline ends.

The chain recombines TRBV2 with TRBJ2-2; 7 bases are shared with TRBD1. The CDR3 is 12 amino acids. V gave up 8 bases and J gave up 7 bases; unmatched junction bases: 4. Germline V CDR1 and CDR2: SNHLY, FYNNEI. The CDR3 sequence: CASGTDFGELFF. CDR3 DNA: TGTGCCAGCGGGACAGACTTCGGGGAGCTGTTTTTT. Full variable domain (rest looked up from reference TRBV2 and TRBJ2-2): EPEVTQTPSHQVTQMGQEVILRCVPISNHLYFYWYRQILGQKVEFLVSFYNNEISEKSEIFDDQFSVERPDGSNFTLKIRSTKLEDSAMYFCASGTDFGELFFGEGSRLTVL.

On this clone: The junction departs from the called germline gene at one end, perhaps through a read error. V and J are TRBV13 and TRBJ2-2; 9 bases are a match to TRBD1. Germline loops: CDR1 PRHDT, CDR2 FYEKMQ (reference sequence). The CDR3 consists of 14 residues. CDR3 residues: CASSLGQGSGELFF. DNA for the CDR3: TGTGCCAGCAGCCTAGGACAGGGGTCCGGGGAGCTGTTTTTT. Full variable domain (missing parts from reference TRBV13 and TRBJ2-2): AAGVIQSPRHLIKEKRETATLKCYPIPRHDTVYWYQQGPGQDPQFLISFYEKMQSDKGSIPDRFSAQQFSDYHSELNMSSLELGDSALYFCASSLGQGSGELFFGEGSRLTVL.

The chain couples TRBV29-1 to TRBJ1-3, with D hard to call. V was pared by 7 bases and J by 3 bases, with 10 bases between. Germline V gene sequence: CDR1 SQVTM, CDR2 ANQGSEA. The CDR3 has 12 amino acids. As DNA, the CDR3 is TGCAGCGCCGATCGAGGTGGAAACACCATATATTTT. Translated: CSADRGGNTIYF. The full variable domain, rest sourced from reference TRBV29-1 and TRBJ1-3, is SAVISQKPSRDICQRGTSLTIQCQVDSQVTMMFWYRQQPGQSLTLIATANQGSEATYESGFVIDKFPISRPNLTFSTLTVSNMSPEDSSIYLCSADRGGNTIYFGEGSWLTVV.